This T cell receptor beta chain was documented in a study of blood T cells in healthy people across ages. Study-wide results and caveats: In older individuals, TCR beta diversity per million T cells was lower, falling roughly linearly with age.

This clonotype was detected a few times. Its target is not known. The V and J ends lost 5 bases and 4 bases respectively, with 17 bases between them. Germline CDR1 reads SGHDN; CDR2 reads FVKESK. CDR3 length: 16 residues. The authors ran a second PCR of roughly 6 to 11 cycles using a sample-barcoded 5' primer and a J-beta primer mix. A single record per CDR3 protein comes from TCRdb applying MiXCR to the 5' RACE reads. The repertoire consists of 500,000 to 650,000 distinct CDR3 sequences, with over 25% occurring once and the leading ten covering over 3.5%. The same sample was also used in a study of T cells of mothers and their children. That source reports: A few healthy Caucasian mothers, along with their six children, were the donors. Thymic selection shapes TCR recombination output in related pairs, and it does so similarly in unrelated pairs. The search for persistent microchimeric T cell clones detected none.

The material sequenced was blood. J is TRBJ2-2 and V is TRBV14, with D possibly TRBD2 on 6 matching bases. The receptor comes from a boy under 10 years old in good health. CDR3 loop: CASSVVGSGGTGELFF. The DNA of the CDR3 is TGTGCCAGCAGCGTTGTTGGTAGCGGTGGCACCGGGGAGCTGTTTTTT.